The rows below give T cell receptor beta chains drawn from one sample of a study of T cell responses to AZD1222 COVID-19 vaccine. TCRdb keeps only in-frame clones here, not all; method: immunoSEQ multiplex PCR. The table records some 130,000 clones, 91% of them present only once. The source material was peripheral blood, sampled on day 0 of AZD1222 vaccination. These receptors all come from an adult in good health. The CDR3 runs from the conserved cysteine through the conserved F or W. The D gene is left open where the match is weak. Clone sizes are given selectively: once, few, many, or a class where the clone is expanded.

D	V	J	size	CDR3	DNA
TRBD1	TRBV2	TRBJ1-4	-	CASRPGQGNEKLFF	TGTGCCAGCAGGCCGGGACAGGGGAATGAAAAACTGTTTTTT
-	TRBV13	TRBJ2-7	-	CASSRSPGEQYF	TGTGCCAGCAGCCGGTCACCGGGGGAGCAGTACTTC
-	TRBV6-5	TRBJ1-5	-	CASSYAPDSNQPQHF	TGTGCCAGCAGTTACGCCCCAGATAGCAATCAGCCCCAGCATTTT
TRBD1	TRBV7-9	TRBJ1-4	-	CASSPTGGAGEKLFF	TGTGCCAGCAGTCCCACAGGGGGCGCAGGTGAAAAACTGTTTTTT
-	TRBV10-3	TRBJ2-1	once	CAISESGAGPEFF	TGTGCCATCAGTGAGTCGGGGGCGGGGCCGGAGTTCTTC
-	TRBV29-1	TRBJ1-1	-	CSVWGGTEAFF	TGCAGCGTTTGGGGGGGCACTGAAGCTTTCTTT
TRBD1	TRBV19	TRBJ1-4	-	CASSRTGNEKLFF	TGTGCCAGTAGTAGGACAGGGAATGAAAAACTGTTTTTT
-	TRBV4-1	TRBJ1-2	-	CASSQDLPALPVPYGYTF	TGCGCCAGCAGCCAAGATCTGCCAGCACTCCCTGTACCTTATGGCTACACCTTC
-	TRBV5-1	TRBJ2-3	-	CASSFGGADTQYF	TGCGCCAGCAGCTTTGGGGGTGCAGATACGCAGTATTTT
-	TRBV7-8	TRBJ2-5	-	CASSRGGGEETQYF	TGTGCCAGCAGCAGGGGGGGAGGAGAAGAGACCCAGTACTTC
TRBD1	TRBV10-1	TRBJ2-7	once	CASSVAGGYEQYF	TGCGCCAGCAGTGTGGCAGGGGGCTACGAGCAGTACTTC
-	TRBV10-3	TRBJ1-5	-	CAISAIEMSQPQHF	TGTGCCATCAGTGCTATTGAGATGAGCCAGCCCCAGCATTTT
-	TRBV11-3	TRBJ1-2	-	CASSHRDGAGSYTF	TGTGCCAGCAGCCATCGGGACGGCGCGGGAAGCTACACCTTC
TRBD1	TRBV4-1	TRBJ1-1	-	CASSLGQGPTEAFF	TGCGCCAGCAGCCTTGGACAGGGACCCACTGAAGCTTTCTTT
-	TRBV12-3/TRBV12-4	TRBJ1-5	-	CASNNQGRPQHF	TGTGCCAGCAATAATCAGGGCAGGCCCCAGCATTTT
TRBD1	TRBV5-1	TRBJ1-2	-	CASSGDRGYGYTF	TGCGCCAGCAGCGGGGACAGGGGCTATGGCTACACCTTC
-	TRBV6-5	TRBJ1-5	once	CACRDYSTQPQHF	TGTGCCTGCAGAGATTATAGCACTCAGCCCCAGCATTTT
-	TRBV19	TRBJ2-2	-	CASSLTRNTGELFF	TGTGCCAGTAGCCTCACTCGGAACACCGGGGAGCTGTTTTTT
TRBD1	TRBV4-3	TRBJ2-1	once	CASTLDRGVYNEQFF	TGCGCCAGCACCTTGGACAGGGGCGTCTACAATGAGCAGTTCTTC
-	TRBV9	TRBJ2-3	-	CASSVISGGTDTQYF	TGTGCCAGCAGCGTAATTAGCGGTGGCACAGATACGCAGTATTTT
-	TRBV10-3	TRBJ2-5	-	CAIGRPQETQYF	TGTGCCATCGGACGCCCCCAAGAGACCCAGTACTTC
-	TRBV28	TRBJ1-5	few	CASSFALGGEGNQPQHF	TGTGCCAGCAGTTTTGCGTTGGGGGGAGAGGGCAATCAGCCCCAGCATTTT
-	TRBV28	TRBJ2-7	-	CASSPQGGPYEQYF	TGTGCCAGCAGCCCACAGGGAGGACCCTACGAGCAGTACTTC
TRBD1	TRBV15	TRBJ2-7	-	CATSRQGARYEQYF	TGTGCCACCAGCAGACAGGGGGCTCGCTACGAGCAGTACTTC
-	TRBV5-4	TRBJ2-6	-	CASSGSLSGANVLTF	TGTGCCAGCAGCGGATCACTCTCTGGGGCCAACGTCCTGACTTTC
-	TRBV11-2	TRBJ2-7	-	CASSLGERYEQYF	TGTGCCAGCAGCTTAGGGGAGAGGTACGAGCAGTACTTC
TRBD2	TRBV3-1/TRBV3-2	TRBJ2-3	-	CASSPILAGARDTQYF	TGTGCCAGCAGCCCGATACTAGCGGGCGCCCGCGATACGCAGTATTTT